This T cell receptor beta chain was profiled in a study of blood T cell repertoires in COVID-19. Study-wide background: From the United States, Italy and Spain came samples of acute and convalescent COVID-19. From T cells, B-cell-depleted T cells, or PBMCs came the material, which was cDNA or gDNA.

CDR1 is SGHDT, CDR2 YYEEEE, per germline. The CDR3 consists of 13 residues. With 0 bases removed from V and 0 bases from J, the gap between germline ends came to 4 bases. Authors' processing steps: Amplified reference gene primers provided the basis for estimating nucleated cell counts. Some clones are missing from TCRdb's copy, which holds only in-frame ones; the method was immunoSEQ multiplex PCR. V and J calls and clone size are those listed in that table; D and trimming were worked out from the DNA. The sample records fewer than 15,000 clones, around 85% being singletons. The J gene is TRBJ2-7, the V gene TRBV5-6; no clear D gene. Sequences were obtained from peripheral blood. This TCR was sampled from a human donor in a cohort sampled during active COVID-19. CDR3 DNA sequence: TGTGCCAGCAGCTTGGGTTACTCCTACGAGCAGTACTTC. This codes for CASSLGYSYEQYF.